Reported below is one TCR beta chain. Trimming shortened V by 5 bases and J by 4 bases, and 23 bases separated the two germline ends. The germline CDR1 and CDR2 sequences are SGHVS and FNYEAQ. The CDR3 covers 17 residues. MiXCR, applied by TCRdb to the reads, yields one record per CDR3 protein. This sample carries 200,000 to 250,000 distinct CDR3 sequences, 25% to 30% of them seen once, and the ten largest clones take almost 7.5%. This specimen belongs to a study of kidney transplant recipient with SARS-CoV-2 infection. This chain joins TRBV7-6 and TRBJ1-2; D is undetermined. The source was a blood sample, collected at baseline and on day 111 from a kidney transplant recipient. The TCR originated in a male patient aged 30 to 39 who had COVID-19 and was a kidney transplant recipient. Some T cells may possibly be graft donor cells. The CDR3 DNA is TGTGCCAGCAGCACGTGGACTGAATCTCGAAAGACCTATGGCTACACCTTC. It codes for CASSTWTESRKTYGYTF.